This is a list of T cell receptor beta chains from one sample in a study of T cell responses to AZD1222 COVID-19 vaccine. Sequencing used immunoSEQ multiplex PCR; TCRdb keeps in-frame clones, though not all of them. This repertoire shows fewer than 200,000 clones, 80% to 95% found once; its top ten account for around 1.7%. The material sequenced was peripheral blood, taken on day 0 of AZD1222 vaccination. These receptors were taken from an adult in good health. CDR3s include the opening cysteine and the closing phenylalanine or tryptophan. The D gene is left open where the match is weak. Some rows have no size entry. The others give once, few or many, or a class for an expanded clone.

J gene: TRBJ1-3
clone size: -
D gene: -
V gene: TRBV5-4
CDR3 DNA: TGTGCCAGCAGCTCCGGGACATCGCAGGGAAACACCATATATTTT
CDR3 protein: CASSSGTSQGNTIYF

J gene: TRBJ2-7
clone size: few
D gene: TRBD2
V gene: TRBV6-5
CDR3 DNA: TGTGCCAGCAGTCGGACTAGCGGCGTTTACGAGCAGTACTTC
CDR3 protein: CASSRTSGVYEQYF

J gene: TRBJ2-3
clone size: few
D gene: -
V gene: TRBV7-2
CDR3 DNA: TGTGCCAGCAGCTCCACAGGGAGTGGAACAGATACGCAGTATTTT
CDR3 protein: CASSSTGSGTDTQYF

J gene: TRBJ2-7
clone size: -
D gene: -
V gene: TRBV4-1
CDR3 DNA: TGCGCCAGCAGCCAAGGACAGCCCGGGGAGCAGTACTTC
CDR3 protein: CASSQGQPGEQYF

J gene: TRBJ1-1
clone size: -
D gene: -
V gene: TRBV29-1
CDR3 DNA: TGCAGCGTTGAAACCTTCTCAAACACTGAAGCTTTCTTT
CDR3 protein: CSVETFSNTEAFF

J gene: TRBJ2-5
clone size: -
D gene: -
V gene: TRBV25-1
CDR3 DNA: TGTGCCAGCAGTGAATTTCGGGGGGCAGAGACCCAGTACTTC
CDR3 protein: CASSEFRGAETQYF

J gene: TRBJ1-2
clone size: -
D gene: TRBD1
V gene: TRBV18
CDR3 DNA: TGTGCCAGCTCACTACCGGGACAGGGGACCAACTATGGCTACACCTTC
CDR3 protein: CASSLPGQGTNYGYTF

J gene: TRBJ2-3
clone size: -
D gene: -
V gene: TRBV2
CDR3 DNA: TGTGCCAGCAGTGAAGGGAGGGCCCGAAGCACAGATACGCAGTATTTT
CDR3 protein: CASSEGRARSTDTQYF

J gene: TRBJ1-1
clone size: -
D gene: -
V gene: TRBV6-6
CDR3 DNA: TGTGCCAGCAGTTACGTCTCTCAAGTGAACACTGAAGCTTTCTTT
CDR3 protein: CASSYVSQVNTEAFF

J gene: TRBJ1-3
clone size: -
D gene: -
V gene: TRBV5-6
CDR3 DNA: TGTGCCAGCAGTACGGACCGAAGCTCTGGAAACACCATATATTTT
CDR3 protein: CASSTDRSSGNTIYF

J gene: TRBJ1-1
clone size: -
D gene: -
V gene: TRBV29-1
CDR3 DNA: TGCAGCGTCGGGTCTTACATTCGGGTGAACACTGAAGCTTTCTTT
CDR3 protein: CSVGSYIRVNTEAFF

J gene: TRBJ2-7
clone size: -
D gene: -
V gene: TRBV18
CDR3 DNA: TGTGCCAGCTCACCAAGCGTGGCGGTGACCTACGAGCAGTACTTC
CDR3 protein: CASSPSVAVTYEQYF

J gene: TRBJ1-2
clone size: -
D gene: -
V gene: TRBV7-9
CDR3 DNA: TGTGCCAGCAGAGGGTCGGCCCTAAGAGGTGGCTACACCTTC
CDR3 protein: CASRGSALRGGYTF

J gene: TRBJ2-6
clone size: -
D gene: -
V gene: TRBV5-4
CDR3 DNA: TGTGCCAGCAGCTTGTGGTCTTCCGGGGCCAACGTCCTGACTTTC
CDR3 protein: CASSLWSSGANVLTF

J gene: TRBJ1-2
clone size: -
D gene: -
V gene: TRBV15
CDR3 DNA: TGTGCCACCAGCGCCAGGGAAGACTACGGCTACACCTTC
CDR3 protein: CATSAREDYGYTF

J gene: TRBJ2-5
clone size: -
D gene: -
V gene: TRBV13
CDR3 DNA: TGTGCCAGCAGCCCCCCTAGCGCTCAAGAGACCCAGTACTTC
CDR3 protein: CASSPPSAQETQYF

J gene: TRBJ2-7
clone size: -
D gene: -
V gene: TRBV7-9
CDR3 DNA: TGTGCCAGCAGCGTCGGGCGGTACGGGACAAACACCTACGAGCAGTACTTC
CDR3 protein: CASSVGRYGTNTYEQYF

J gene: TRBJ1-2
clone size: -
D gene: -
V gene: TRBV7-9
CDR3 DNA: TGTGCCAGCAGCCCCCCTGGGGTCGGGGGCGGGGGCTATGGCTACACCTTC
CDR3 protein: CASSPPGVGGGGYGYTF

J gene: TRBJ2-7
clone size: -
D gene: -
V gene: TRBV7-9
CDR3 DNA: TGTGCCAGCAGCTTTCGACAGAGCGGATCCTACGAGCAGTACTTC
CDR3 protein: CASSFRQSGSYEQYF

J gene: TRBJ2-7
clone size: -
D gene: -
V gene: TRBV6-6
CDR3 DNA: TGTGCCAGCCTCCCTCAGACAGACCGAACCTACGAGCAGTACTTC
CDR3 protein: CASLPQTDRTYEQYF

J gene: TRBJ2-1
clone size: -
D gene: -
V gene: TRBV7-7
CDR3 DNA: TGTGCTAGCAGCTTAAGTCAGGAGAGGCCCTACAATGAGCAGTTCTTC
CDR3 protein: CASSLSQERPYNEQFF

J gene: TRBJ2-2
clone size: -
D gene: -
V gene: TRBV19
CDR3 DNA: TGTGCCAGTAGTACTTCCGGACTTACTACCGGGGAGCTGTTTTTT
CDR3 protein: CASSTSGLTTGELFF

J gene: TRBJ2-7
clone size: -
D gene: -
V gene: TRBV19
CDR3 DNA: TGTGCCAGTAGTATTAGGGACGGACCCTACGAGCAGTACTTC
CDR3 protein: CASSIRDGPYEQYF

J gene: TRBJ1-1
clone size: -
D gene: -
V gene: TRBV6-6
CDR3 DNA: TGTGCCAGCACCCTGACACGGGAAGCTTTCTTT
CDR3 protein: CASTLTREAFF

J gene: TRBJ1-6
clone size: once
D gene: -
V gene: TRBV2
CDR3 DNA: TGTGCCAGCAATAGGGAGAGTAATTCACCCCTCCACTTT
CDR3 protein: CASNRESNSPLHF

J gene: TRBJ2-2
clone size: -
D gene: -
V gene: TRBV19
CDR3 DNA: TGTGCCAGTAGTCAGGCCTATGGGGAGCTGTTTTTT
CDR3 protein: CASSQAYGELFF

J gene: TRBJ1-2
clone size: -
D gene: TRBD1
V gene: TRBV7-8
CDR3 DNA: TGTGCCAGCAGCTTAGAAGGACAGGGGGCGCTTGGCTACACCTTC
CDR3 protein: CASSLEGQGALGYTF

J gene: TRBJ2-7
clone size: -
D gene: -
V gene: TRBV2
CDR3 DNA: TGTGCCAGCAGATACCCCCGGGCGGTCAGGGACTACGAGCAGTACTTC
CDR3 protein: CASRYPRAVRDYEQYF

J gene: TRBJ1-1
clone size: -
D gene: TRBD1
V gene: TRBV5-1
CDR3 DNA: TGCGCCAGCAGTACCGGGACAGGGGGATATATGAACACTGAAGCTTTCTTT
CDR3 protein: CASSTGTGGYMNTEAFF

J gene: TRBJ1-1
clone size: -
D gene: -
V gene: TRBV27
CDR3 DNA: TGTGCCAGCGCCTTGGGGGCGGGGCTCTGGACTGAAGCTTTCTTT
CDR3 protein: CASALGAGLWTEAFF

J gene: TRBJ2-7
clone size: few
D gene: TRBD2
V gene: TRBV7-9
CDR3 DNA: TGTGCCAGCAGCTCGCCTCGTGGGGAGGGGAAAATCTACGAGCAGTACTTC
CDR3 protein: CASSSPRGEGKIYEQYF

J gene: TRBJ2-1
clone size: -
D gene: TRBD2
V gene: TRBV11-3
CDR3 DNA: TGTGCCAGCAGCTCCACGGGACTAGCGGTTGGAAGCTCCTACAATGAGCAGTTCTTC
CDR3 protein: CASSSTGLAVGSSYNEQFF

J gene: TRBJ1-1
clone size: -
D gene: -
V gene: TRBV5-1
CDR3 DNA: TGCGCCAGCAGCTTGGCCGCACGGGTTAACACTGAAGCTTTCTTT
CDR3 protein: CASSLAARVNTEAFF

J gene: TRBJ2-7
clone size: -
D gene: -
V gene: TRBV6-5
CDR3 DNA: TGTGCCAGCAGTTACTCAGGGGGGGGATACGAGCAGTACTTC
CDR3 protein: CASSYSGGGYEQYF

J gene: TRBJ2-1
clone size: -
D gene: TRBD2
V gene: TRBV7-8
CDR3 DNA: TGTGCCAGCAGAAGGACTAGCGGGGTCAATGAGCAGTTCTTC
CDR3 protein: CASRRTSGVNEQFF

J gene: TRBJ1-5
clone size: -
D gene: -
V gene: TRBV7-8
CDR3 DNA: TGTGCCAGCAGCTTAGGGCAGGTGGCAGTAAGCAATCAGCCCCAGCATTTT
CDR3 protein: CASSLGQVAVSNQPQHF

J gene: TRBJ1-1
clone size: -
D gene: -
V gene: TRBV4-1
CDR3 DNA: TGCGCCAGCAAAAGCGAGACAGGTGTGGGGAACACTGAAGCTTTCTTT
CDR3 protein: CASKSETGVGNTEAFF

J gene: TRBJ2-1
clone size: -
D gene: -
V gene: TRBV12-3/TRBV12-4
CDR3 DNA: TGTGCCAGCCCCCCAGGGGATGAGCAGTTCTTC
CDR3 protein: CASPPGDEQFF

J gene: TRBJ2-1
clone size: once
D gene: -
V gene: TRBV1
CDR3 DNA: TGCACCAGCAGCCAAGAAGGACTGGGCGGGAGGGAAGTGTGGAATGAGCAGTTCTTC
CDR3 protein: CTSSQEGLGGREVWNEQFF

J gene: TRBJ1-1
clone size: -
D gene: TRBD1
V gene: TRBV6-5
CDR3 DNA: TGTGCCAGCAGAACCCGGGACAGGGGGAAAGCTTTCTTT
CDR3 protein: CASRTRDRGKAFF

J gene: TRBJ2-2
clone size: -
D gene: -
V gene: TRBV5-4
CDR3 DNA: TGTGCCAGCAGAACATGGGGACCCTCGGGCACCGGGGAGCTGTTTTTT
CDR3 protein: CASRTWGPSGTGELFF

J gene: TRBJ1-5
clone size: -
D gene: -
V gene: TRBV11-2
CDR3 DNA: TGTGCCAGCAGCCGGTCGGACGGTGGCAATCAGCCCCAGCATTTT
CDR3 protein: CASSRSDGGNQPQHF

J gene: TRBJ2-7
clone size: -
D gene: TRBD1
V gene: TRBV7-9
CDR3 DNA: TGTGCCAGCAGTCGTACCGGGACAGGGGGCGAGCAGTACTTC
CDR3 protein: CASSRTGTGGEQYF

J gene: TRBJ1-1
clone size: -
D gene: -
V gene: TRBV9
CDR3 DNA: TGTGCCAGCAGCGTAGAGCGCCGGAACACTGAAGCTTTCTTT
CDR3 protein: CASSVERRNTEAFF

J gene: TRBJ1-5
clone size: -
D gene: -
V gene: TRBV27
CDR3 DNA: TGTGCCAGCAGTTTGGAGGGGATAAGCAATCAGCCCCAGCATTTT
CDR3 protein: CASSLEGISNQPQHF

J gene: TRBJ1-1
clone size: -
D gene: -
V gene: TRBV7-9
CDR3 DNA: TGTGCCAGCAGCTTTATGGGGGGCACTGAAGCTTTCTTT
CDR3 protein: CASSFMGGTEAFF

J gene: TRBJ1-1
clone size: -
D gene: -
V gene: TRBV19
CDR3 DNA: TGTGCCAGTACCATCAACAGGAGGGTAAACACTGAAGCTTTCTTT
CDR3 protein: CASTINRRVNTEAFF